One sample yielded the 9 T cell receptor delta chains listed below, sequenced in a study of Vδ1+ human thymocytes. Study-level points and caveats: Thymic TRG and TRD repertoires appeared highly polyclonal, with Gaussian CDR3 length distributions.

Extracted RNA was reverse transcribed into cDNA. Multiplex PCR used pooled V-gene forward primers and a constant-region reverse primer to amplify CDR3s. TCRdb applied CATT to the multiplex PCR reads for clone calling. In the table there are just under 55,000 delta-chain clones, approximately 16% of which are singletons. Their antigen targets remain unknown. Sequenced input: Vdelta1+ gamma-delta thymocytes from the thymus. Regarding subset: FACS-sorted CD3+ TCRalphabeta- TCRVdelta1+ TCRVdelta2- thymocytes. These receptors were collected from a boy in the first two years of life who had congenital heart surgery.

This clone was seen only a few times. The chain is built from TRDV1 and TRDJ1; D is uncertain. Per germline, CDR1 TSWWSYY and CDR2 QGS. Between the trimmed V and J ends, which lost 2 bases and 2 bases, there was a span of 24 bases. This CDR3 is 19 amino acids long. In DNA form, the CDR3 reads TGTGCTCTTGGGGAAGGTTCAACGCGGGCTCCAAGGTGGACCGATAAACTCATCTTT. As protein: CALGEGSTRAPRWTDKLIF.

This chain uses TRDV1 with TRDJ1, with 8 positions matching TRDD3. This CDR3 is 17 amino acids long. From germline, CDR1 is TSWWSYY and CDR2 QGS. J was trimmed by 0 bases and V by 4 bases; bases with no gene match: 10. This CDR3 is CALGVSTGGPYTDKLIF. For the CDR3, the DNA is TGTGCTCTTGGGGTCTCGACTGGGGGTCCGTACACCGATAAACTCATCTTT.

This rearrangement joins TRDV1 to TRDJ1; 8 bases line up with TRDD3. The V gene's germline CDR1 is TSWWSYY and CDR2 QGS. V gave up 1 base and J gave up 0 bases; unmatched junction bases: 10. The CDR3 extends over 18 amino acids. CDR3 sequence reads: CALGERPYWGSYTDKLIF. The CDR3 coding sequence is TGTGCTCTTGGGGAACGGCCGTACTGGGGGTCGTACACCGATAAACTCATCTTT.

This clone was counted only a few times. The chain joins TRDV1 to TRDJ1; TRDD3 aligns across 9 bases. Germline trimming cut 2 bases from V and 10 bases from J; bases unmatched to any gene: 26. This CDR3 contains 20 residues. In germline, CDR1 is TSWWSYY, CDR2 QGS. CDR3 nucleotides: TGTGCTCTTGGGGAAGAAATCCCTTGTGGGGGGGATACCAGCTTGGACAGACTCATCTTT. Protein product: CALGEEIPCGGDTSLDRLIF.

The chain joins TRDV1 to TRDJ1; D is perhaps TRDD3 (6 bases). The CDR3 length is 20 residues. V was shortened by 9 bases and J by 3 bases, with 35 bases between the two germline ends. Germline CDR1 TSWWSYY, CDR2 QGS. CDR3 DNA sequence: TGTGCTCTAGAAACCTATAGGTTCTTAGTAGATGGATACTTGTCCGATAAACTCATCTTT. The encoded protein is CALETYRFLVDGYLSDKLIF.

The chain recombines TRDV1 with TRDJ1; D might be TRDD3 (6 bases). Between the trimmed V and J ends, which lost 2 bases and 0 bases, there was a span of 49 bases. Per germline, CDR1 TSWWSYY and CDR2 QGS. The CDR3 is 28 amino acids. This CDR3 reads CALGEGPPELPIRPPYWVPGVYTDKLIF. CDR3 nucleotide sequence: TGTGCTCTTGGGGAAGGTCCCCCTGAACTTCCGATCCGGCCCCCGTACTGGGTTCCAGGGGTTTACACCGATAAACTCATCTTT.

This clone was seen only a few times. The chain has TRDV1 and TRDJ1; 9 bases line up with TRDD3. Germline V gene lookup returns CDR1 TSWWSYY and CDR2 QGS. J was trimmed by 3 bases and V by 0 bases; bases with no gene match: 11. The CDR3 is 18 amino acids. The CDR3 nucleotides read TGTGCTCTTGGGGAACTAGGCTGGGGGATCGGGACAGCCGATAAACTCATCTTT. Translation gives CALGELGWGIGTADKLIF.

The rearrangement links TRDV1 to TRDJ1; 8 nucleotides line up with TRDD3. V shed 2 bases and J 0 bases; nucleotides not matched to a gene: 20. The CDR3 is 21 amino acids. CDR1 is TSWWSYY, CDR2 QGS, per germline. The CDR3 nucleotides are TGTGCTCTTGGGGAATTTTCGGACAGGGTACTGGGGGTCTTATACACCGATAAACTCATCTTT. It is translated as CALGEFSDRVLGVLYTDKLIF.

This clone came up a few times. The V and J genes are TRDV1 and TRDJ1; 8 bases fit TRDD3. The junction had 19 bases not matched to a gene; V was cut back by 4 bases and J by 0 bases. CDR1 is TSWWSYY and CDR2 is QGS in the germline V gene. This CDR3 has 20 amino acids. The CDR3 sequence: CALGGPAPGSPGGHTDKLIF. The CDR3 DNA reads as TGTGCTCTTGGGGGACCTGCGCCTGGGTCCCCTGGGGGACACACCGATAAACTCATCTTT.